Shown below are 18 T cell receptor beta chains from a single sample sequenced in a study of T-cell reconstitution after alpha-beta-depleted transplantation in children. TCRbeta library construction was performed incorporating unique molecular identifiers. TCRdb passed the PCR reads through MiXCR, listing each CDR3 protein once. In the table there are under 350,000 distinct CDR3 sequences, more than 9% of which are singletons. The input for sequencing was PBMCs from the stem cell graft donor, taken from the stem cell graft. The receptors stem from a human donor who donated a stem cell graft to a child with SCID.

The table lists this clonotype with a few counts. The chain is built from TRBV5-1 and TRBJ2-7; D remains ambiguous. This CDR3 contains 14 residues. Trimming stripped 0 bases from V and 5 bases from J, with 12 bases between. CDR1 SGHRS and CDR2 YFSETQ come from the germline V gene. CDR3 sequence: CASSLGRSVDEQYF. The CDR3 DNA is TGCGCCAGCAGCTTGGGCAGGTCGGTCGACGAGCAGTACTTC. Filled out from reference TRBV5-1 and TRBJ2-7, the complete variable domain reads KAGVTQTPRYLIKTRGQQVTLSCSPISGHRSVSWYQQTPGQGLQFLFEYFSETQRNKGNFPGRFSGRQFSNSRSEMNVSTLELGDSALYLCASSLGRSVDEQYFGPGTRLTVT.

This clonotype was recorded a few times. The chain has TRBV20-1 and TRBJ2-7; D call uncertain. CDR1 is DFQATT and CDR2 is SNEGSKA in the germline V gene (reference sequence). Trimming took 0 bases from V and 3 from J, leaving 12 bases between them. CDR3 length: 14 amino acids. In DNA, the CDR3 is TGCAGTGCTAGAGATCTCTCAATAGGCTACGAGCAGTACTTC. Translating gives CSARDLSIGYEQYF.

This clonotype was seen ten or more times. This chain joins TRBV5-1 and TRBJ2-7; unclear D gene. Germline V gives CDR1 SGHRS, CDR2 YFSETQ. The CDR3 contains 13 residues. Deletions cut 4 bases from V and 4 bases from J, with 12 bases between. The chain's CDR3 is CASSPPDKYEQYF. The CDR3 bases are TGCGCCAGCAGCCCTCCTGACAAATACGAGCAGTACTTC.

The rearrangement links TRBV5-6 to TRBJ1-5, with 9 bases lining up with TRBD1. CDR1 SGHDT and CDR2 YYEEEE come from the germline V gene. This CDR3 region has 20 residues. With 0 bases clipped from V and 0 bases from J, the junction kept 13 bases outside the gene matches. Here the CDR3 DNA reads TGTGCCAGCAGCTTGGCCCCCCGGACAGGGGTGACTGATAGCAATCAGCCCCAGCATTTT. Amino acids: CASSLAPRTGVTDSNQPQHF.

This clonotype was seen only a few times. This rearrangement joins TRBV5-1 to TRBJ2-7; D unresolved. The germline V gene has CDR1 SGHRS and CDR2 YFSETQ. The CDR3 contains 15 residues. Trimming took off 0 bases at V and 0 bases at J, with 10 bases between the two ends. Written as DNA, the CDR3 is TGCGCCAGCAGCTTGGTCCTGGATAGCTCCTACGAGCAGTACTTC. Encoded protein: CASSLVLDSSYEQYF. Using reference TRBV5-1 and TRBJ2-7 for the parts outside the CDR3, the full variable domain is KAGVTQTPRYLIKTRGQQVTLSCSPISGHRSVSWYQQTPGQGLQFLFEYFSETQRNKGNFPGRFSGRQFSNSRSEMNVSTLELGDSALYLCASSLVLDSSYEQYFGPGTRLTVT.

This clonotype was seen a few times. In nucleotides, the CDR3 is TGTGCCAGCAGCCAAGACAGGGGAATGGGTGAGCAGTTCTTC. Encoded protein: CASSQDRGMGEQFF. The rearrangement uses TRBV3-1 and TRBJ2-1; possible D gene TRBD1, 6 bases. The CDR3 is made up of 14 amino acids. Germline V CDR1 and CDR2: LGHDT, YNNKEL (reference sequence). Trimming removed 0 bases at V and 9 bases at J, with 12 bases between.

The chain carries TRBV12-3 or TRBV12-4 and TRBJ2-7; D possibly matches TRBD1 or TRBD2 (5 bases each). Deletions cut 5 bases from V and 7 bases from J, with 9 bases between. The CDR3 is 11 amino acids. The chain's CDR3 is CASSTWGEQYF. DNA for the CDR3: TGTGCCAGCAGTACCTGGGGGGAGCAGTACTTC.

V usage is TRBV5-1 and J usage is TRBJ2-1, with D possibly being TRBD1 (6 bases). The J call is uncertain, as TRBJ2-7 better fits the DNA end. Germline CDR1 reads SGHRS; CDR2 reads YFSETQ. The CDR3 is 13 residues long. The CDR3 sequence is CASSSMDSYEQYF. CDR3 nucleotides: TGCGCCAGCAGCTCAATGGACAGTTACGAGCAGTACTTC.

There are many counts of this clonotype. V gene TRBV7-8 combines with J gene TRBJ2-7; weak D call: TRBD2 (5 bases). Germline V gives CDR1 SGHVS, CDR2 FQNEAQ. This CDR3 is built from 16 residues. Trimming removed 5 bases at V and 3 bases at J, with 20 bases between. The CDR3 DNA reads TGTGCCAGCAGCAAAAACTCCGGGAACTTGAACTACGAGCAGTACTTC. It specifies CASSKNSGNLNYEQYF. The complete variable domain, with remaining parts taken from reference TRBV7-8 and TRBJ2-7, reads GAGVSQSPRYKVAKRGQDVALRCDPISGHVSLFWYQQALGQGPEFLTYFQNEAQLDKSGLPSDRFFAERPEGSVSTLKIQRTQQEDSAVYLCASSKNSGNLNYEQYFGPGTRLTVT.

The chain employs TRBV2 and TRBJ1-2, with D possibly matching TRBD1 (5 bases). The CDR3 spans 13 residues. V was shortened by 4 bases and J by 4 bases, with 10 bases between the two germline ends. The V gene's germline CDR1 is SNHLY and CDR2 FYNNEI. CDR3 nucleotides: TGTGCCAGCAGTGCGAGGCAGGGCTATGGCTACACCTTC. Protein: CASSARQGYGYTF.

V gene TRBV6-1 combines with J gene TRBJ2-7; tentatively, D is TRBD1 (6 bases). In germline, CDR1 is MNHNS, CDR2 SASEGT. The CDR3 is 17 residues long. V gave up 5 bases and J gave up 6 bases, with 26 bases separating them. CDR3 protein: CASSRSRSETGLSEQYF. The CDR3 region has the DNA TGTGCCAGCAGTCGAAGCAGATCCGAGACAGGCCTGTCCGAGCAGTACTTC.

This chain links TRBV29-1 with TRBJ1-2; D unclear. The CDR3 is made up of 9 amino acids. In germline, CDR1 is SQVTM, CDR2 ANQGSEA. Trimming left V 4 bases short and J 8 bases short, with 5 bases between. The CDR3 DNA sequence: TGCAGCGTTGTTGCGGGCTACACCTTC. Protein: CSVVAGYTF.

There are many counts of this clonotype. This sequence joins TRBV10-3 and TRBJ2-2, with D possibly TRBD1 on 6 matching bases. The V end was cut by 8 bases, the J end by 4 bases, with 14 bases between. Looked up from germline, CDR1 is ENHRY and CDR2 is SYGVKD. CDR3 length: 14 amino acids. The CDR3, as DNA: TGTGCCATCCCCAAAACAGGGACCACCGGGGAGCTGTTTTTT. Translated: CAIPKTGTTGELFF.

This clonotype was observed many times. The gene calls are TRBV4-1 and TRBJ2-7, with a tentative D call TRBD2 (6 bases). This CDR3 comprises 15 residues. The ends were cut back, 0 bases at V and 2 bases at J, with 11 bases in the middle. Germline V CDR1 and CDR2: MGHRA, YSYEKL. The CDR3 loop is CASSQDRGTPYEQYF. The CDR3 DNA reads TGCGCCAGCAGCCAAGATCGCGGGACTCCCTACGAGCAGTACTTC.

This clonotype was counted ten times or more. J is TRBJ1-3 and V is TRBV12-3 or TRBV12-4; a possible D gene is TRBD1 (5 bases). The length of the CDR3 is 13 residues. V was clipped by 1 base and J by 9 bases, with 10 bases between them. The CDR3 DNA reads as TGTGCCAGCAGTTTAGGAGCCGGGGGCACCATATATTTT. Amino acids: CASSLGAGGTIYF.

This clonotype was seen only a few times. The chain employs TRBV29-1 and TRBJ2-3; D uncertain. This CDR3 contains 11 residues. CDR1 SQVTM and CDR2 ANQGSEA come from the germline V gene. V dropped 7 bases and J dropped 2 bases, with 7 bases sitting between them. The CDR3 coding sequence is TGCAGCGCCGCCCCCACAGATACGCAGTATTTT. It translates to CSAAPTDTQYF.

This chain links TRBV20-1 with TRBJ1-5, with 11 bases identical to TRBD1. CDR3 length: 16 amino acids. V shed 3 bases, J shed 6 bases, and the junction held 10 bases outside the gene matches. Germline V CDR1 and CDR2: DFQATT, SNEGSKA (reference sequence). The DNA for the CDR3 is TGCAGTGCTAGGTACTCGGGACAGGGGGTCATTCAGCCCCAGCATTTT. Its protein is CSARYSGQGVIQPQHF.

In its sample, this clonotype was seen a few times. The gene calls are TRBV5-1 and TRBJ2-3; TRBD1 agrees at 9 bases. The CDR3 spans 15 residues. CDR1 and CDR2 from the germline V gene are SGHRS and YFSETQ. V shed 1 base, J shed 0 bases, and the junction held 0 bases outside the gene matches. Here the CDR3 reads CASSLTGGSTDTQYF. CDR3 coding DNA: TGCGCCAGCAGCTTGACAGGGGGCAGCACAGATACGCAGTATTTT.